A selection of T cell receptor beta chains follows, all from one sample in a study of T cell responses to AZD1222 COVID-19 vaccine. The protocol was immunoSEQ multiplex PCR, while the TCRdb copy is restricted to in-frame clones and leaves out a portion. Of 150,000 to 200,000 clones in the sample, about 90% were seen once. The sequencing used peripheral blood, collected 28 days after the second AZD1222 dose. These receptors were collected from an adult who received the AZD1222 COVID-19 vaccine. CDR3s include the opening cysteine and the closing phenylalanine or tryptophan. D genes are given only for firm matches. Clone size, where shown, is once, few, many, or a class for clones that have expanded.

V gene	D gene	clone size	J gene	CDR3 DNA	CDR3 protein
TRBV6-1	.	.	TRBJ1-2	TGTGCCAGCAGTGAACACGGGGTTAACTATGGCTACACCTTC	CASSEHGVNYGYTF
TRBV5-6	.	.	TRBJ1-5	TGTGCCAGCAGCTTGACGTCCGACGTTACACGGCTTCAGCCCCAGCATTTT	CASSLTSDVTRLQPQHF
TRBV27	.	.	TRBJ1-4	TGTGCCAGCAGTTTATCAGGGTCATACGGTGAAAAACTGTTTTTT	CASSLSGSYGEKLFF
TRBV7-2	.	.	TRBJ2-7	TGTGCCAGCAGCCATAGTACTGCCTATTCCTACGAGCAGTACTTC	CASSHSTAYSYEQYF
TRBV3-1/TRBV3-2	.	.	TRBJ1-4	TGTGCCAGCAGCCAAGGCTCGGAAAAACTGTTTTTT	CASSQGSEKLFF
TRBV7-6	.	.	TRBJ2-3	TGTGCCAGCAGCCCCGATTCGGATACGCAGTATTTT	CASSPDSDTQYF
TRBV7-9	.	.	TRBJ1-3	TGTGCCAGCAGCTTAGCGGGGAGCTCTGGAAACACCATATATTTT	CASSLAGSSGNTIYF
TRBV4-1	.	.	TRBJ2-2	TGCGCCAGCAGCCAAGCGGGCTCGAGCCACACCGGGGAGCTGTTTTTT	CASSQAGSSHTGELFF
TRBV5-8	.	.	TRBJ2-3	TGTGCCAGCAGCTTGGGTGGGGGAGGAGGCACAGATACGCAGTATTTT	CASSLGGGGGTDTQYF
TRBV4-2	TRBD2	.	TRBJ2-7	TGTGCCAGCAGCCAAGTTCTACTAGCGGACTACGAGCAGTACTTC	CASSQVLLADYEQYF
TRBV6-6	.	.	TRBJ2-3	TGTGCCAGCATCGGGGGCCATACGTATACAGATACGCAGTATTTT	CASIGGHTYTDTQYF
TRBV29-1	.	.	TRBJ1-1	TGCAGCGCCGGGGCCATGAACACTGAAGCTTTCTTT	CSAGAMNTEAFF
TRBV11-3	.	.	TRBJ2-1	TGTGCCAGCAGCTTAGCTACGGGGCGCGAGCAGTTCTTC	CASSLATGREQFF
TRBV2	.	.	TRBJ1-1	TGTGCCAGCAGTGGAGGATTAGCTTTCTTT	CASSGGLAFF
TRBV2	.	.	TRBJ2-5	TGTGCCAGCAGCCTCAGGTACCAAGAGACCCAGTACTTC	CASSLRYQETQYF
TRBV16	.	.	TRBJ1-4	TGTGCCAGCAGCCAATTTGGGGTGATGGAGGAAAAACTGTTTTTT	CASSQFGVMEEKLFF
TRBV18	.	.	TRBJ1-5	TGTGCCAGCTCACCTCTGGCAGTTAATCAGCCCCAGCATTTT	CASSPLAVNQPQHF
TRBV7-9	.	.	TRBJ1-5	TGTGCCAGCAGCCTAGACGGGGGTCAGCCCCAGCATTTT	CASSLDGGQPQHF
TRBV3-1/TRBV3-2	.	.	TRBJ1-5	TGTGCCAGCAGCCCAAATCTAGGCAATCAGCCCCAGCATTTT	CASSPNLGNQPQHF
TRBV29-1	.	.	TRBJ1-2	TGCAGCGTTGAGGGTAAGGTCAACCAACTATATGGCTACACCTTC	CSVEGKVNQLYGYTF
TRBV9	.	.	TRBJ2-7	TGTGCCAGCAGCGTAGGTAGCGGCTTCTCCTACGAGCAGTACTTC	CASSVGSGFSYEQYF
TRBV7-2	TRBD2	once	TRBJ2-3	TGTGCCAGCAGCTTAGCGGGGGGGAGCACAGATACGCAGTATTTT	CASSLAGGSTDTQYF
TRBV3-1/TRBV3-2	TRBD1	.	TRBJ1-2	TGTGCCAGCAGCTTACGACAGGGGGCCGGAGGCTACACCTTC	CASSLRQGAGGYTF
TRBV12-3/TRBV12-4	.	.	TRBJ1-1	TGTGCCAGCAGTTCACTCACGGGTGCTGAAGCTTTCTTT	CASSSLTGAEAFF
TRBV28	.	.	TRBJ1-2	TGTGCCAGCAGCTCCCACAGGTCCGCGGCTAACTATGGCTACACCTTC	CASSSHRSAANYGYTF
TRBV5-1	.	.	TRBJ2-3	TGCGCCAGCAGCTTGTTTGTGGGGGGCACAGATACGCAGTATTTT	CASSLFVGGTDTQYF
TRBV6-1	TRBD1	.	TRBJ1-1	TGTGCCAGCAGTGAAGCTGGGGACAGGGCGGCTCGCACTGAAGCTTTCTTT	CASSEAGDRAARTEAFF